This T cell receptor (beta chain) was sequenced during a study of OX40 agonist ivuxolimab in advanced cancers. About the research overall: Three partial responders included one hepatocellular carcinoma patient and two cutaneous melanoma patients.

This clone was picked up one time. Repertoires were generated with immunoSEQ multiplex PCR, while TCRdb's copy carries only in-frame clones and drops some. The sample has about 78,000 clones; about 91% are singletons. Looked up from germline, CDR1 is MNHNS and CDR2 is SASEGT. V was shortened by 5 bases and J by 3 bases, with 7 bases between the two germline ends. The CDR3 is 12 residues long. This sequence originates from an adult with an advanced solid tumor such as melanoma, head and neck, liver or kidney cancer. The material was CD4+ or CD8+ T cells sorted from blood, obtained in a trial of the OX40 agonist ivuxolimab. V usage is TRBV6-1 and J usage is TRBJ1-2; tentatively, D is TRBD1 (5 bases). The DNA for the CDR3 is TGTGCCAGCAGTCAGGGAGACTATGGCTACACCTTC. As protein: CASSQGDYGYTF.